This entry lists 16 T cell receptor beta chains sequenced from one sample in a study of blood T cell repertoires in COVID-19. Sequenced by immunoSEQ multiplex PCR; TCRdb stores in-frame clones only, minus some. The data contain tens of thousands of clones, 60% to 85% of them singletons. Input material: peripheral blood. Receptor source: a human donor in a cohort sampled during active COVID-19.

This chain links TRBV10-3 with TRBJ1-5; D is unclear. The V and J ends lost 2 bases and 7 bases respectively, with 12 bases between them. From germline, CDR1 is ENHRY and CDR2 SYGVKD. The CDR3 consists of 14 residues. The CDR3 DNA follows: TGTGCCATCAGTGAGGCGATCGGGGAGCAGCCCCAGCATTTT. As protein: CAISEAIGEQPQHF.

Only one count was recorded for this clone. This rearrangement joins TRBV6-5 to TRBJ2-7; 8 bases align to TRBD1. CDR1 and CDR2 (germline): MNHEY, SVGAGI. The CDR3 consists of 14 residues. V shed 6 bases and J 6 bases; nucleotides not matched to a gene: 10. The DNA of the CDR3 is TGTGCCAGCAGCTCCGCCGGGACAGGCGGCGAGCAGTACTTC. Protein sequence: CASSSAGTGGEQYF.

This clone came up a few times. The chain carries TRBV5-4 and TRBJ2-7; 8 bases agree with TRBD1. Germline assignment: CDR1 SGHNT and CDR2 YYREEE (reference sequence). The CDR3 extends over 15 amino acids. V shed 4 bases and J 2 bases; nucleotides not matched to a gene: 8. The CDR3 region is CASSLTGVGPYEQYF. The CDR3 DNA follows: TGTGCCAGCAGCCTGACAGGGGTCGGACCCTACGAGCAGTACTTC.

The chain couples TRBV29-1 to TRBJ1-2; D is unclear. Germline values: CDR1 SQVTM, CDR2 ANQGSEA. This CDR3 contains 11 residues. The CDR3 loop is CFVEGNYGYTF. The CDR3 bases are TGCTTCGTCGAGGGAAACTATGGCTACACCTTC.

The chain is built from TRBV7-9 and TRBJ1-2, with 7 bases fitting TRBD1. This CDR3 spans 16 amino acids. J was trimmed by 3 bases and V by 5 bases; bases with no gene match: 12. Looked up from germline, CDR1 is SEHNR and CDR2 is FQNEAQ (reference sequence). DNA of the CDR3: TGTGCCAGCAGCCCAGGGGGACCGGGACTCGACTATGGCTACACCTTC. It is translated as CASSPGGPGLDYGYTF.

CDR3 region: CASSLTGLRYEQYF. The CDR3 coding sequence is TGTGCCAGCTCGCTTACAGGGTTACGGTACGAGCAGTACTTC. The chain has TRBV18 and TRBJ2-7, with D possibly matching TRBD1 (6 bases). The germline V and J ends were trimmed by 6 bases and 4 bases, with 16 bases remaining between them. Germline CDR1 reads KGHSH; CDR2 reads LQKENI. This CDR3 has 14 residues.

The chain links TRBV19 to TRBJ2-3; 7 nucleotides line up with TRBD2. Germline trimming cut 5 bases from V and 1 base from J; bases unmatched to any gene: 9. From germline, CDR1 is LNHDA and CDR2 SQIVND (reference sequence). This CDR3 comprises 16 residues. This chain's CDR3 is CASSDIGLVGTDTQYF. The CDR3 DNA sequence: TGTGCCAGTAGTGACATCGGACTAGTCGGCACAGATACGCAGTATTTT.

The V and J genes are TRBV30 and TRBJ2-3; D might be TRBD2 (5 bases). V was pared by 0 bases and J by 10 bases, with 11 bases between. The CDR3 consists of 12 residues. The germline gives CDR1 GTSNPN, CDR2 SVGIG (reference sequence). CDR3 sequence (DNA): TGTGCCTGGAGTGTCCGCACCGGGGCGCAGTATTTT. Translating it yields CAWSVRTGAQYF. The full variable domain, with the rest looked up from reference TRBV30 and TRBJ2-3, is SQTIHQWPATLVQPVGSPLSLECTVEGTSNPNLYWYRQAAGRGLQLLFYSVGIGQISSEVPQNLSASRPQDRQFILSSKKLLLSDSGFYLCAWSVRTGAQYFGPGTRLTVL.

The chain joins TRBV2 to TRBJ1-4; TRBD1 agrees at 8 bases. The germline V gene has CDR1 SNHLY and CDR2 FYNNEI. J was trimmed by 3 bases and V by 6 bases; bases with no gene match: 9. There are 16 residues in the CDR3. In DNA form, the CDR3 reads TGTGCCAGCAGGTCAACAGGGGGGCCGGCTAATGAAAAACTGTTTTTT. This codes for CASRSTGGPANEKLFF.

The genes are TRBV2 and TRBJ2-3; TRBD2 matches at 12 bases. This CDR3 comprises 17 residues. The ends lost 5 bases at V and 2 bases at J; junction bases unmatched: 8. Germline V gene data show CDR1 as SNHLY and CDR2 as FYNNEI. This CDR3 reads CASSRLAGGPLTDTQYF. The DNA for the CDR3 is TGTGCCAGCAGTAGGCTAGCGGGGGGGCCCCTCACAGATACGCAGTATTTT.

J is TRBJ2-7 and V is TRBV10-2, with D possibly matching TRBD1 (5 bases). Germline V gene sequence: CDR1 WSHSY, CDR2 SAAADI. V was cut by 10 bases and J by 2 bases, with 15 bases left in between. The CDR3 is 13 amino acids. The CDR3 DNA is TGCGCCACCCTGAGGCAGGGTGCCTACGAGCAGTACTTC. Its protein is CATLRQGAYEQYF.

This clone was picked up one time. The chain is built from TRBV6-4 and TRBJ1-5; D call uncertain. Trimming took 6 bases from V and 0 from J, leaving 15 bases between them. This CDR3 has 16 amino acids. The germline V gene encodes CDR1 MRHNA and CDR2 SNTAGT. The CDR3 spells CASRGGFCGSNQPQHF. In DNA, the CDR3 is TGTGCCAGCAGGGGAGGGTTCTGTGGTAGCAATCAGCCCCAGCATTTT.

This clone has only one observation. The chain recombines TRBV27 with TRBJ2-1, with TRBD1 as a possible D gene (5 bases). The germline V and J ends were trimmed by 4 bases and 4 bases, with 8 bases remaining between them. In germline, CDR1 is MNHEY, CDR2 SMNVEV (reference sequence). The CDR3 consists of 13 residues. The CDR3, as DNA: TGTGCCAGCAGTTCCAACAGGTACAATGAGCAGTTCTTC. Protein product: CASSSNRYNEQFF.

The gene calls are TRBV29-1 and TRBJ1-2; tentatively, D is TRBD1 (5 bases). The CDR3 is made up of 15 amino acids. The V end was cut by 0 bases, the J end by 3 bases, with 14 bases between. The V gene's germline CDR1 is SQVTM and CDR2 ANQGSEA. CDR3 in amino acids: CSVEDPRGNHYGYTF. The CDR3 DNA is TGCAGCGTTGAAGATCCCCGGGGGAATCACTATGGCTACACCTTC.

The CDR3 protein is CASNPTSPKTDTQYF. The CDR3 DNA follows: TGTGCCAGCAATCCAACTAGTCCCAAGACAGATACGCAGTATTTT. The chain uses TRBV6-5 and TRBJ2-3; perhaps TRBD2 as D (5 bases). The CDR3 loop spans 15 amino acids. Trimming shortened V by 7 bases and J by 3 bases, and 17 bases separated the two germline ends. The germline V gene encodes CDR1 MNHEY and CDR2 SVGAGI.

V usage is TRBV30 and J usage is TRBJ2-1; tentatively, D is TRBD1 (6 bases). The CDR3 extends over 12 amino acids. CDR1 and CDR2 (germline): GTSNPN, SVGIG (reference sequence). Trimming shortened V by 5 bases and J by 6 bases, and 11 bases separated the two germline ends. This CDR3 is CAWDTGRNEQFF. The CDR3 nucleotides read TGTGCCTGGGATACAGGGCGCAATGAGCAGTTCTTC.